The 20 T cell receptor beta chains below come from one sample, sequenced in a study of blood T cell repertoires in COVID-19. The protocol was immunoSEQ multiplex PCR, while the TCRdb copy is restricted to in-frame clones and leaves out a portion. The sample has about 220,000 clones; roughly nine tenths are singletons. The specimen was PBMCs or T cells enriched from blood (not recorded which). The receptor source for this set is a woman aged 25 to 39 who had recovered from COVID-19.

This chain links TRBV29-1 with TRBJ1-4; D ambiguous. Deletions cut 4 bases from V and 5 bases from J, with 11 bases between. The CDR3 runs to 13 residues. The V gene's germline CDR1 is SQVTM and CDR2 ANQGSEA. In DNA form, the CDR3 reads TGCAGCGTTGGGGCGGGGTCGAATGAAAAACTGTTTTTT. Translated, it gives CSVGAGSNEKLFF.

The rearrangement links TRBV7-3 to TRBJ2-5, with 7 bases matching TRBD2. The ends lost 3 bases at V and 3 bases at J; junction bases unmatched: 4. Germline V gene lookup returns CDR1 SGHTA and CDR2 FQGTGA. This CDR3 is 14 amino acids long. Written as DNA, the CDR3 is TGTGCCAGCAGCTTCTCCAGCGGGGAAGAGACCCAGTACTTC. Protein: CASSFSSGEETQYF.

The DNA of the CDR3 is TGCGCCAGCAGCTTGGAAAGCGGTAACACAGATACGCAGTATTTT. Translated, it gives CASSLESGNTDTQYF. The chain couples TRBV5-1 to TRBJ2-3, with a possible D match to TRBD2 (5 bases). Germline assignment: CDR1 SGHRS and CDR2 YFSETQ. The CDR3 is made up of 15 amino acids. Trimming pared 0 bases from V and 2 bases from J, leaving 10 bases between.

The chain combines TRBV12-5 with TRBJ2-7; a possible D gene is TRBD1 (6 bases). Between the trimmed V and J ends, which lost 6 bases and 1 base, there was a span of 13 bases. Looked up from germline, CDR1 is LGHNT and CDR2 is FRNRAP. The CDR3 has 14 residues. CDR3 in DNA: TGTGCTAGTGGACCGGGACACCTGTCCTACGAGCAGTACTTC. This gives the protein CASGPGHLSYEQYF.

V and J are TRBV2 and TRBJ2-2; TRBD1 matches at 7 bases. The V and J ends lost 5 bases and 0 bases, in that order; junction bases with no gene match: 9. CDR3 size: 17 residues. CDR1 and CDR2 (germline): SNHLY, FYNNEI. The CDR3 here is CASSSYRGHTNTGELFF. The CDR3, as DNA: TGTGCCAGCAGTTCTTACAGGGGCCACACGAACACCGGGGAGCTGTTTTTT.

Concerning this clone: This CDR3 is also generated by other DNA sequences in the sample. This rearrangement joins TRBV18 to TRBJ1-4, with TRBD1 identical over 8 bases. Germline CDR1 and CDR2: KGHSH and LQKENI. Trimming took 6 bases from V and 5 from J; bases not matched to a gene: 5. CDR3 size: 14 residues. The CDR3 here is CASSPDRGNEKLFF. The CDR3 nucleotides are TGTGCCAGCTCTCCCGACAGGGGAAATGAAAAACTGTTTTTT.

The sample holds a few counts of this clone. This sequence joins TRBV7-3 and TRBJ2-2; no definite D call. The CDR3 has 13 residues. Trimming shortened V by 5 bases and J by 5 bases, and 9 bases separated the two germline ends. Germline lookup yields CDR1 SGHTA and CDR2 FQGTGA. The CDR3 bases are TGTGCCAGCAGCCCGACACCTACCGGGGAGCTGTTTTTT. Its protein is CASSPTPTGELFF.

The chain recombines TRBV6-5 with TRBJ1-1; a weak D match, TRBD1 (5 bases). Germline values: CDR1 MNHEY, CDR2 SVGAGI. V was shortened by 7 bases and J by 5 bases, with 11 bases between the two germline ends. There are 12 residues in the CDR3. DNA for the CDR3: TGTGCCAGCACCGACAGAAAGACTGAAGCTTTCTTT. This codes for CASTDRKTEAFF.

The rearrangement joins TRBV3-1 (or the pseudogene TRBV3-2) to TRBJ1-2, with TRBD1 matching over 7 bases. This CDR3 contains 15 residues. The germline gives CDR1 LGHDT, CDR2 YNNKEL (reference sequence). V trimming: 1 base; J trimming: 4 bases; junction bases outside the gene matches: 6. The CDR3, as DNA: TGTGCCAGCAGCCAAGGGGGACAGACCAGCTATGGCTACACCTTC. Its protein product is CASSQGGQTSYGYTF.

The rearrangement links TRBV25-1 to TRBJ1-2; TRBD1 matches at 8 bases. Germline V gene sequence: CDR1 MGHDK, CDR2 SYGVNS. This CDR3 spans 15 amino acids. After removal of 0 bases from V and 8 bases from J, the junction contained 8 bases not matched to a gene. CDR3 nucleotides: TGTGCCAGCAGTGAATACGGACAGGGAGTCGGCGGCTACACCTTC. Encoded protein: CASSEYGQGVGGYTF.

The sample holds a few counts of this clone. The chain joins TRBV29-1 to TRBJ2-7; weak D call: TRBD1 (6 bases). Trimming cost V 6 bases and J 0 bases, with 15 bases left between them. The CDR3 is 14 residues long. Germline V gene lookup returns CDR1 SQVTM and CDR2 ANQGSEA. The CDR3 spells CSVGRGSSSYEQYF. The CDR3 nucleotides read TGCAGCGTCGGCAGGGGTTCTTCCTCCTACGAGCAGTACTTC.

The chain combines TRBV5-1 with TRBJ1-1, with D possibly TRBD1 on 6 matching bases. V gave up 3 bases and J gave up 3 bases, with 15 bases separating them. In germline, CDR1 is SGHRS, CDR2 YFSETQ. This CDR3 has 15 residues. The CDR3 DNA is TGCGCCAGCAGCTGGGGGACACCGAGGGACACTGAAGCTTTCTTT. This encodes CASSWGTPRDTEAFF.

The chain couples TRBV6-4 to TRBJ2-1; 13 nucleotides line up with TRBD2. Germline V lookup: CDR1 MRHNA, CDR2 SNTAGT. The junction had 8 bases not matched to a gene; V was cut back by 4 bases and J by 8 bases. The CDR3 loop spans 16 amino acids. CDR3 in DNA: TGTGCCAGCAGTGCACTAGCGGGGGGGCTTGTTCATGAGCAGTTCTTC. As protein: CASSALAGGLVHEQFF.

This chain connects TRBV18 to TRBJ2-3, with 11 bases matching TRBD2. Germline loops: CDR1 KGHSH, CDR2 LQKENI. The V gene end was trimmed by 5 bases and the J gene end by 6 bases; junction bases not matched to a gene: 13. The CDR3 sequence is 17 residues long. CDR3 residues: CASSYFGLAGPEDTQYF. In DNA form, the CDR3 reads TGTGCCAGCTCATACTTTGGACTAGCGGGTCCCGAGGATACGCAGTATTTT.

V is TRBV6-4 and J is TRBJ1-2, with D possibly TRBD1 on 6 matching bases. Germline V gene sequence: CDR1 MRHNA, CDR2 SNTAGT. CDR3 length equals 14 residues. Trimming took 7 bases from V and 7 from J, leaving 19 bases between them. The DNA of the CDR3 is TGTGCCAGCAATGAAGCAGGCAGGGGACCTGGCTACACCTTC. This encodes CASNEAGRGPGYTF.

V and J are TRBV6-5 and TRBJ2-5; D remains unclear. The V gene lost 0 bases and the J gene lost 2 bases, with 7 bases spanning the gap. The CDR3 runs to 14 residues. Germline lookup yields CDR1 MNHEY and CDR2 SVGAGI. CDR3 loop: CASSYSNNQETQYF. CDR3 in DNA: TGTGCCAGCAGTTACTCGAACAATCAAGAGACCCAGTACTTC.

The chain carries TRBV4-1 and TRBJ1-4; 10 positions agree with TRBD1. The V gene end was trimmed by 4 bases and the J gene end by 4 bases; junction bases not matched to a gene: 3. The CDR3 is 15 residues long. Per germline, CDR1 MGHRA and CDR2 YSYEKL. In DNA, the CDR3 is TGCGCCAGCAGCCTAAGGGACAGGGGTAATGAAAAACTGTTTTTT. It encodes CASSLRDRGNEKLFF.

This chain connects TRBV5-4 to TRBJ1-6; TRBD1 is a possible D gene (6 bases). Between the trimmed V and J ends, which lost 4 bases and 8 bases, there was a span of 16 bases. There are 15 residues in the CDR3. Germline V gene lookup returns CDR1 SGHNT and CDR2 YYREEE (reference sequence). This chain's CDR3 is CASSPEGGRDSPLHF. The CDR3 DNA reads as TGTGCCAGCAGCCCGGAGGGGGGGAGGGATTCACCCCTCCACTTT. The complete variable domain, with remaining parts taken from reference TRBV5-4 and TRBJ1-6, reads ETGVTQSPTHLIKTRGQQVTLRCSSQSGHNTVSWYQQALGQGPQFIFQYYREEENGRGNFPPRFSGLQFPNYSSELNVNALELDDSALYLCASSPEGGRDSPLHFGNGTRLTVT.

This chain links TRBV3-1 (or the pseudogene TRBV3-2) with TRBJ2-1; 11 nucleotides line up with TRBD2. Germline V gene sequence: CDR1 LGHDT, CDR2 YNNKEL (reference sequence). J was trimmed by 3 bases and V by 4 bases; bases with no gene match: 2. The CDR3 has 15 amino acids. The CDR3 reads CASSPGLAGYNEQFF. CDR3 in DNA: TGTGCCAGCAGCCCTGGACTAGCGGGCTACAATGAGCAGTTCTTC.

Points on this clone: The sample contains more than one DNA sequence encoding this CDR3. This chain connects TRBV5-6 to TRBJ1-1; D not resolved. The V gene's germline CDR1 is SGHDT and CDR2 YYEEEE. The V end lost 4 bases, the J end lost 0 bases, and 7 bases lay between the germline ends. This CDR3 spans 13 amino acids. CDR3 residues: CASSPVLNTEAFF. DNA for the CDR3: TGTGCCAGCAGCCCTGTCTTGAACACTGAAGCTTTCTTT.